The sequence of this T cell receptor beta chain was determined in a study of Ad26.COV2.S vaccination and SARS-CoV-2 variants. Profiled with immunoSEQ multiplex PCR; TCRdb holds only in-frame clones, not every one. The data hold fewer than 500,000 clones, with about nine tenths observed a single time. The germline gives CDR1 MNHEY, CDR2 SVGEGT. V shed 2 bases and J shed 8 bases, with 15 bases lying between them. CDR3 length: 14 residues. Treatment here: around 19 received Ad26.COV2.S at low or high dose, single or two shots; about 5 received placebo; per-sample allocation not given. Samples were taken on day 63 after the first vaccine or placebo injection.

Material: peripheral blood, obtained in a trial of Ad26.COV2.S vaccine versus placebo. This TCR was recovered from a person aged 18-65 years who received the Ad26.COV2.S COVID-19 vaccine or a placebo. This chain links TRBV6-2 or TRBV6-3 with TRBJ1-2; D remains unclear. The CDR3, as DNA: TGTGCCAGCAGTTACGCTCATAGATTGCCGGGCTACACCTTC. This codes for CASSYAHRLPGYTF.